A single sample gave rise to the 29 T cell receptor beta chains below, sequenced in a study of CD8+CD57+ T cells in acquired aplastic anemia. Points from the study as a whole: CD8+CD57+ cells in patients trailed total CD4+ and CD8+ pools in diversity.

Profiles of TCR beta VDJ and CDR3 were generated from a genomic DNA template. TCRdb processed the reads anew with MiXCR; each CDR3 protein has one entry. The sample has about 16,000 distinct CDR3 sequences, about 40% seen once; the top ten hold 80% to 90%. Whoever was chosen for sequencing had shown CD8+CD57+ cell expansion by flow cytometry. These receptors' targets are unknown. Sequencing was carried out using CD8+CD57+ T cells sorted from PBMCs. The subset denotes: bead-enriched CD8+CD57+ effector memory T cells from SAA patients. The source of these receptors is a human donor with aplastic anemia.

This chain links TRBV6-2 or TRBV6-3 with TRBJ2-7, with TRBD2 identical over 10 bases. Germline V gives CDR1 MNHEY, CDR2 SVGEGT. The CDR3 is 13 residues long. The ends lost 7 bases at V and 6 bases at J; junction bases unmatched: 6. CDR3 nucleotide sequence: TGTGCCAGCAACGGACTAGCGGTTGGCGAGCAGTACGTC. It specifies CASNGLAVGEQYV.

This clonotype was seen only a few times. The CDR3 region is CASSPLDSQETQYF. The CDR3 nucleotides read TGTGCCAGCAGCCCCTTGGACAGCCAAGAGACCCAGTACTTC. V gene TRBV2 combines with J gene TRBJ2-5, with D maybe TRBD1 (6 bases). Deletions cut 6 bases from V and 1 base from J, with 12 bases between. The CDR3 has 14 amino acids. In germline, CDR1 is SNHLY, CDR2 FYNNEI.

Ten or more counts support this clonotype. The CDR3 loop reads CASSEVLEPLGNQPQHF. The DNA of the CDR3 is TGTGCCAGCAGTGAAGTCTTGGAACCTCTGGGCAATCAGCCCCAGCATTTT. The chain carries TRBV6-1 and TRBJ1-5; D not resolved. CDR1 and CDR2 (germline): MNHNS, SASEGT. The length of the CDR3 is 17 residues. Trimming took off 1 base at V and 2 bases at J, with 15 bases between the two ends.

In this sample, this clonotype turned up many times. This chain links TRBV11-2 with TRBJ2-7; D is possibly TRBD1 or TRBD2 (6 bases each). The CDR3 consists of 17 residues. Trimming removed 2 bases at V and 2 bases at J, with 19 bases between. Germline assignment: CDR1 SGHAT and CDR2 FQNNGV. The DNA for the CDR3 is TGTGCCAGCAGCTTACCCCAGGGGTGGGGGGCTCCCTACGAGCAGTACTTC. It translates to CASSLPQGWGAPYEQYF.

V usage is TRBV20-1 and J usage is TRBJ2-5; 9 positions agree with TRBD2. The trim removed 0 bases at V and 4 bases at J, leaving 12 bases unmatched. The CDR3 spans 17 residues. The germline V gene encodes CDR1 DFQATT and CDR2 SNEGSKA (reference sequence). CDR3 nucleotides: TGCAGTGCTAGAGATCTCCTAGCGGGGAGCAGCCGAGAGACCCAGTACTTC. This encodes CSARDLLAGSSRETQYF.

This chain connects TRBV9 to TRBJ2-1; D might be TRBD2 (6 bases). The V end lost 3 bases, the J end lost 6 bases, and 10 bases lay between the germline ends. This CDR3 is 13 amino acids long. CDR1 is SGDLS, CDR2 YYNGEE, per germline. This chain's CDR3 is CASSGGLLNEQFF. CDR3 DNA: TGTGCCAGCAGCGGGGGACTTCTCAATGAGCAGTTCTTC.

Regarding this clonotype: One end of the junction varies from germline; a read error may be responsible. The chain couples TRBV2 to TRBJ1-1; 9 bases agree with TRBD1. The CDR3 contains 15 residues. The germline V gene has CDR1 SNHLY and CDR2 FYNNEI. CDR3 residues: CASSLQGARGTEALF. CDR3 DNA: TGTGCCAGCAGTCTACAGGGGGCGCGGGGCACTGAAGCTCTCTTT.

The chain combines TRBV24-1 with TRBJ2-1; D is uncertain. Deletions cut 5 bases from V and 5 bases from J, with 9 bases between. The CDR3 totals 13 residues. In germline, CDR1 is KGHDR, CDR2 SFDVKD. In nucleotides, the CDR3 is TGTGCCACCAGTGTTCCTTCGGACAATGAGCAGTTCTTC. Translation: CATSVPSDNEQFF.

The CDR3 region is CASSFVGGPWETQYF. The DNA of the CDR3 is TGTGCCAGCAGCTTCGTCGGGGGGCCCTGGGAGACCCAGTACTTC. The chain couples TRBV7-8 to TRBJ2-5; D is perhaps TRBD2 (7 bases). Germline V gene lookup returns CDR1 SGHVS and CDR2 FQNEAQ. With 3 bases removed from V and 5 bases from J, the gap between germline ends came to 16 bases. The CDR3 is made up of 15 amino acids.

This clonotype turned up a few times. The chain links TRBV6-1 to TRBJ1-5; maybe TRBD1 (5 bases). Trimming took 6 bases from V and 7 from J, leaving 13 bases between them. The germline V gene has CDR1 MNHNS and CDR2 SASEGT. The CDR3 covers 13 residues. CDR3 bases: TGTGCCAGCAGCGGGGGTTTACGGCAGCCCCAGCATTTT. Its translation is CASSGGLRQPQHF.

For this clonotype: Without the conserved terminal phenylalanine or tryptophan, this CDR3 likely stems from a read error. The genes are TRBV7-9 and TRBJ1-1; the D gene is possibly TRBD1 (5 bases). In germline, CDR1 is SEHNR, CDR2 FQNEAQ (reference sequence). The CDR3 extends over 13 amino acids. For the CDR3, the DNA is TGTGCCAGTGTCGGGGGGGGGAACACTGGAGCTTTCCTT. Protein: CASVGGGNTGAFL.

This clonotype was seen a handful of times. The V call is TRBV20-1, the J call TRBJ2-1; D unresolved. V gave up 6 bases and J gave up 14 bases, with 17 bases separating them. The germline V gene has CDR1 DFQATT and CDR2 SNEGSKA (reference sequence). This CDR3 has 11 amino acids. This CDR3 is CSATLGNPEFF. For the CDR3, the DNA is TGCAGTGCCACCCTAGGTAACCCGGAGTTCTTC.

This clonotype was found many times. The gene calls are TRBV6-4 and TRBJ2-2; 9 positions match TRBD2. Germline assignment: CDR1 MRHNA and CDR2 SNTAGT. This CDR3 is 14 amino acids long. V lost 3 bases, J lost 4 bases, and 0 bases stayed unmatched. The CDR3 DNA reads TGTGCCAGCAGTGAGCGGGGGGGCACCGGGGAGCTGTTTTTT. It specifies CASSERGGTGELFF.

This clonotype was observed at least ten times. The chain recombines TRBV7-6 with TRBJ2-2, with TRBD1 matching over 9 bases. Germline V gives CDR1 SGHVS, CDR2 FNYEAQ. J was trimmed by 5 bases and V by 2 bases; bases with no gene match: 9. The CDR3 length is 17 residues. The CDR3 loop is CASSLSGQGLWTGELFF. CDR3 in DNA: TGTGCCAGCAGCTTATCGGGACAGGGACTTTGGACCGGGGAGCTGTTTTTT.

The rearrangement joins TRBV20-1 to TRBJ2-1; D call uncertain. From germline, CDR1 is DFQATT and CDR2 SNEGSKA (reference sequence). This CDR3 contains 13 residues. V was pared by 6 bases and J by 7 bases, with 16 bases between. DNA for the CDR3: TGCAGTGCCCCAAAGGGAAGTGCGAATGAGCAGTTCTTC. Translation gives CSAPKGSANEQFF.

The sample holds many counts of this clonotype. This rearrangement joins TRBV4-1 to TRBJ2-7, with a possible D match to TRBD1 (6 bases). This CDR3 spans 13 amino acids. The germline V gene has CDR1 MGHRA and CDR2 YSYEKL. The V gene lost 0 bases and the J gene lost 4 bases, with 7 bases spanning the gap. Here the CDR3 reads CASSQDRGYEQYF. For the CDR3, the DNA is TGCGCCAGCAGCCAAGACAGGGGTTACGAGCAGTACTTC.

This clonotype has a handful of counts. CDR3 DNA: TGTGCCATCAAGGGGATAATGAACACTGAAGCTTTCTTT. Its translation is CAIKGIMNTEAFF. The genes are TRBV10-3 and TRBJ1-1, with a tentative D call TRBD1 (5 bases). The V and J ends lost 7 bases and 0 bases respectively, with 9 bases between them. Per germline, CDR1 ENHRY and CDR2 SYGVKD. There are 13 residues in the CDR3.

This clonotype turned up a few times. The chain couples TRBV2 to TRBJ1-2; D call uncertain. Germline loops: CDR1 SNHLY, CDR2 FYNNEI. This CDR3 comprises 14 residues. Trimming took 4 bases from V and 3 from J, leaving 12 bases between them. The CDR3, as DNA: TGTGCCAGCAGTGTAACACCATGGGACTATGGCTACACCTTC. It encodes CASSVTPWDYGYTF.

The V and J genes are TRBV5-8 and TRBJ2-5; a weak D match, TRBD2 (5 bases). Trimming shortened V by 1 base and J by 4 bases, and 8 bases separated the two germline ends. The germline V gene has CDR1 SGHTS and CDR2 YDEGEE. The CDR3 has 13 amino acids. The CDR3, as DNA: TGTGCCAGCAGCTTGTTGGGGAGAGAGACCCAGTACTTC. This sequence encodes CASSLLGRETQYF.

There are a few counts of this clonotype. The gene calls are TRBV20-1 and TRBJ2-5; the D is unclear. This CDR3 has 12 residues. The V and J ends lost 6 bases and 0 bases respectively, with 8 bases between them. Germline CDR1 reads DFQATT; CDR2 reads SNEGSKA (reference sequence). CDR3 nucleotide sequence: TGCAGTGCCCCAATTTACCAAGAGACCCAGTACTTC. Translated: CSAPIYQETQYF.

This clonotype was counted ten times or more. This chain links TRBV5-6 with TRBJ2-1; weak D call: TRBD2 (7 bases). Per germline, CDR1 SGHDT and CDR2 YYEEEE. The CDR3 has 16 residues. V dropped 2 bases and J dropped 0 bases, with 12 bases sitting between them. CDR3 protein: CASSFGGGNSYNEQFF. DNA of the CDR3: TGTGCCAGCAGCTTTGGGGGGGGCAACTCCTACAATGAGCAGTTCTTC.

This clonotype was seen a few times. V is TRBV20-1 and J is TRBJ2-3; D not resolved. Trimming stripped 5 bases from V and 2 bases from J, with 20 bases between. The CDR3 covers 16 residues. The V gene's germline CDR1 is DFQATT and CDR2 SNEGSKA (reference sequence). For the CDR3, the DNA is TGCAGTGCTTTTGACCCCCTCTATGACATCACAGATACGCAGTATTTT. Translating it yields CSAFDPLYDITDTQYF.

The chain employs TRBV10-1 and TRBJ1-2; maybe TRBD1 (5 bases). Trimming took off 6 bases at V and 4 bases at J, with 9 bases between the two ends. The CDR3 is 12 residues long. Germline CDR1 is WNHNN and CDR2 is SYGVQD (reference sequence). The DNA of the CDR3 is TGCGCCAGCAGAGGGGCCATCTATGGCTACACCTTC. The encoded protein is CASRGAIYGYTF.

The chain joins TRBV6-1 to TRBJ2-3; D gene ambiguous. The V end lost 4 bases, the J end lost 0 bases, and 11 bases lay between the germline ends. Germline V gives CDR1 MNHNS, CDR2 SASEGT. This CDR3 contains 15 residues. The CDR3 DNA reads TGTGCCAGCAGTGCCAGGACCGAAAGCACAGATACGCAGTATTTT. This codes for CASSARTESTDTQYF.

This clonotype was counted between two and nine times. V and J are TRBV2 and TRBJ2-7; D call uncertain. The CDR3 consists of 13 residues. Germline values: CDR1 SNHLY, CDR2 FYNNEI. With 0 bases removed from V and 0 bases from J, the gap between germline ends came to 3 bases. CDR3 nucleotides: TGTGCCAGCAGTGAAGCCGTCTCCTACGAGCAGTACTTC. The encoded protein is CASSEAVSYEQYF.

This rearrangement joins TRBV9 to TRBJ2-3; TRBD2 aligns across 14 bases. V lost 4 bases, J lost 6 bases, and 7 bases stayed unmatched. The CDR3 has 16 amino acids. Germline CDR1 SGDLS, CDR2 YYNGEE. The CDR3 loop reads CASSFGLAGGSDTQYF. The CDR3 nucleotides are TGTGCCAGCAGCTTCGGACTAGCGGGGGGTAGTGATACGCAGTATTTT.

This clonotype was seen a few times. V usage is TRBV29-1 and J usage is TRBJ2-1; 9 bases map to TRBD1. Germline CDR1 and CDR2: SQVTM and ANQGSEA. The CDR3 runs 15 residues. The CDR3 bases are TGCGACGTTGAAGGCAACAGGGGGCTTATCAATGAGCAGTTCTTC. It encodes CDVEGNRGLINEQFF.

With respect to this clonotype: The junction shows a germline mismatch at one end, possibly a read error. The chain is built from TRBV15 and TRBJ2-6; D may match TRBD1 or TRBD2 (6 bases each). The CDR3 consists of 16 residues. CDR1 LNHNV and CDR2 YYDKDF come from the germline V gene (reference sequence). CDR3 region: CATSFHRDSGADVLTF. CDR3 coding DNA: TGTGCCACCAGCTTTCACAGGGACTCTGGGGCCGACGTCCTGACTTTC.

The chain combines TRBV5-4 with TRBJ1-2, with 7 bases identical to TRBD1. J gave up 3 bases and V 2 bases, and 13 bases lay outside the gene matches. In germline, CDR1 is SGHNT, CDR2 YYREEE (reference sequence). The CDR3 covers 17 residues. CDR3 sequence reads: CASSFYPPDRDDYGYTF. The CDR3 region has the DNA TGTGCCAGCAGCTTTTACCCGCCCGACAGGGACGACTATGGCTACACCTTC.